This TCR beta chain is from a study of shared clonotypes between healthy human individuals. The CDR3 totals 14 residues. The germline V gene encodes CDR1 MGHRA and CDR2 YSYEKL. Deletions cut 0 bases from V and 1 base from J, with 5 bases between. In the naive CD8 group, cells lacked CD45RO and were positively selected for CCR7, so terminally differentiated effector memory CD45RA+ cells were left out. A word on this clone: Its target is not known. Other DNA sequences from this sample encode an identical CDR3 as well.

Replicate sorted-subset PCRs were loaded with around 0.2 ug DNA, 31,000 or so T cell genomes. How the authors handled the data: Filtering of immunoSEQ junctional sequences could not match full-length read filtering. The data were produced by immunoSEQ multiplex PCR, yet TCRdb's version contains in-frame clones alone and is incomplete. The DNA was the basis for D and trimming; V, J and clone size are from that table. The table includes fewer than 1 million clones, 90% to 97% detected once. Study observations and caveats: Shared across a few donors were around 5% of the naive CD4 clonotypes.

V gene TRBV4-1 combines with J gene TRBJ2-3; the D gene could be TRBD1 or TRBD2 (5 bases each). This TCR was recovered from a man aged 25 to 40 in good health. The sample consisted of naive CD8+ T cells sorted from blood. The CDR3 DNA reads as TGCGCCAGCAGCCAAGAGGGGGGCACAGATACGCAGTATTTT. Translating gives CASSQEGGTDTQYF.